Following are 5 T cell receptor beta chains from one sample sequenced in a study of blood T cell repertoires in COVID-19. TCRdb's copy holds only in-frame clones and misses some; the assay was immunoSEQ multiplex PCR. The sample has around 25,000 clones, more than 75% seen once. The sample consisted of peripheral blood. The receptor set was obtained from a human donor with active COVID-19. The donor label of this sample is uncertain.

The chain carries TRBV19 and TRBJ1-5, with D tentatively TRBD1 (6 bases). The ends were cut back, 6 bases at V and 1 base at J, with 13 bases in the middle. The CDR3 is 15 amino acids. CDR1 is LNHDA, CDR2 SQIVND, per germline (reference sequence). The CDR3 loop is CASSRAQGSNQPQHF. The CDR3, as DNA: TGTGCCAGTAGCCGCGCTCAGGGGAGCAATCAGCCCCAGCATTTT.

The CDR3 spells CASSPRAGDGNTIYF. In DNA form, the CDR3 reads TGTGCCAGCTCACCAAGGGCAGGGGATGGAAACACCATATATTTT. The gene calls are TRBV18 and TRBJ1-3; tentatively, D is TRBD1 (6 bases). The germline V gene encodes CDR1 KGHSH and CDR2 LQKENI. This CDR3 contains 15 residues. The germline V and J ends were trimmed by 2 bases and 3 bases, with 11 bases remaining between them.

The CDR3 loop reads CASSIWTGNTEAFF. The DNA of the CDR3 is TGTGCCAGCAGTATCTGGACAGGGAACACTGAAGCTTTCTTT. The genes are TRBV28 and TRBJ1-1, with 7 bases identical to TRBD1. CDR3 length equals 14 residues. Germline loops: CDR1 MDHEN, CDR2 SYDVKM. The ends lost 5 bases at V and 1 base at J; junction bases unmatched: 4.

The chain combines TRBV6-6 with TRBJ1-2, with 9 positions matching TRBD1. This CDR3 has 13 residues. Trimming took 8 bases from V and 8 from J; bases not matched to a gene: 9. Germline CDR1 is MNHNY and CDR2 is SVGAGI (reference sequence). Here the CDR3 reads CASGTGREVGYTF. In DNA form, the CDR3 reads TGTGCCAGCGGGACAGGGAGGGAGGTAGGCTACACCTTC.

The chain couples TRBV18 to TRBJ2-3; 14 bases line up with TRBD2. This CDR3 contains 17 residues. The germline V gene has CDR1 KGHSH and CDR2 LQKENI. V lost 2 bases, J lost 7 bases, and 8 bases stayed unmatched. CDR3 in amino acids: CASSPSGTSGSLYTQYF. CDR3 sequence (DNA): TGTGCCAGCTCACCATCCGGGACTAGCGGGAGTCTCTATACGCAGTATTTT.